This is a list of T cell receptor beta chains from one sample in a study of beta chain features in type 1 diabetes. Data came from immunoSEQ multiplex PCR; TCRdb stores just in-frame clones and leaves some out. The sample holds around 280,000 clones, 14% to 15% seen once. Sequencing was done on a sample of naive CD4+ T cells from blood. The receptors derive from a man aged 18-30 years with type 1 diabetes. Each CDR3 is given with its conserved first and last residue. The D gene is left open where the match is weak. Size tells how often a clone was seen (once, few, many) or the class of an expanded clone, and some rows leave it out.

>NA|TRBJ2-1|TRBD1|TRBV7-2|14
CASSRQGNNNEQFF
TGTGCCAGCAGCCGACAGGGGAACAACAATGAGCAGTTCTTC
>few|TRBJ2-3|NA|TRBV11-2|15
CASSLGSHRTDTQYF
TGTGCCAGCAGCTTAGGGAGCCATCGCACAGATACGCAGTATTTT
>few|TRBJ1-2|NA|TRBV5-1|15
CASSGRERGSDGYTF
TGCGCCAGCAGCGGCCGGGAACGCGGCAGTGATGGCTACACCTTC
>NA|TRBJ2-7|TRBD1|TRBV4-3|16
CASSQDSGTAPYEQYF
TGCGCCAGCAGCCAAGATTCCGGGACAGCGCCCTACGAGCAGTACTTC
>NA|TRBJ2-7|TRBD1|TRBV29-1|12
CSARWDSYEQYF
TGCAGCGCCCGGTGGGACAGTTACGAGCAGTACTTC
>few|TRBJ2-5|TRBD2|TRBV7-2|17
CASSTNSGGAVGETQYF
TGTGCCAGCAGCACAAATAGCGGGGGGGCTGTTGGGGAGACCCAGTACTTC
>few|TRBJ2-1|TRBD2|TRBV29-1|14
CSVVPSGMPNEQFF
TGCAGCGTTGTGCCGAGCGGGATGCCAAATGAGCAGTTCTTC
>NA|TRBJ1-3|TRBD1|TRBV5-1|14
CASKETGGGNTIYF
TGCGCCAGCAAGGAAACAGGGGGCGGAAACACCATATATTTT
>NA|TRBJ2-7|TRBD1|TRBV6-6|16
CASSYSQTGGGYEQYF
TGTGCCAGCAGTTACTCGCAAACAGGGGGCGGGTACGAGCAGTACTTC
>few|TRBJ2-3|TRBD1|TRBV7-2|16
CASSSYRGPGIDTQYF
TGTGCCAGCAGCTCCTACAGGGGCCCCGGGATAGATACGCAGTATTTT
>NA|TRBJ1-6|NA|TRBV7-8|14
CASSLVRVDSPLHF
TGTGCCAGCAGCTTAGTCAGGGTAGATTCACCCCTCCACTTT
>NA|TRBJ2-5|NA|TRBV7-9|14
CASSLDTGRETQYF
TGTGCCAGCAGCTTAGACACAGGTCGCGAGACCCAGTACTTC
>few|TRBJ2-5|TRBD1|TRBV27|15
CASSLGQGYEETQYF
TGTGCCAGCAGTTTGGGACAGGGGTATGAAGAGACCCAGTACTTC
>NA|TRBJ2-1|TRBD2|TRBV4-3|13
CASSQESGGEQFF
TGCGCCAGCAGCCAAGAATCCGGGGGGGAGCAGTTCTTC
>NA|TRBJ2-2|TRBD1|TRBV7-8|15
CASSQTGGNTGELFF
TGTGCCAGCAGCCAGACAGGGGGCAACACCGGGGAGCTGTTTTTT
>few|TRBJ2-5|TRBD1|TRBV2|14
CASSDRTGQETQYF
TGTGCCAGCAGTGATCGGACAGGGCAAGAGACCCAGTACTTC
>few|TRBJ1-3|TRBD1|TRBV4-2|18
CASSQEPSQTGVGNTIYF
TGTGCCAGCAGCCAAGAACCATCTCAGACAGGGGTGGGAAACACCATATATTTT
>few|TRBJ2-3|TRBD2|TRBV4-2|16
CASSQGLAGGTDTQYF
TGTGCCAGCAGCCAAGGACTAGCGGGGGGCACAGATACGCAGTATTTT
>NA|TRBJ1-5|TRBD1|TRBV27|13
CASSDRGTQPQHF
TGTGCCAGCAGTGACAGGGGCACTCAGCCCCAGCATTTT
>NA|TRBJ2-6|NA|TRBV9|17
CASSVVEGGSGANVLTF
TGTGCCAGCAGCGTAGTTGAGGGTGGCTCTGGGGCCAACGTCCTGACTTTC
>few|TRBJ2-7|TRBD2|TRBV27|14
CASSLVPGGDEQYF
TGTGCCAGCAGTTTAGTCCCGGGAGGCGACGAGCAGTACTTC
>NA|TRBJ2-1|TRBD2|TRBV5-1|16
CASSWGGPSSYNEQFF
TGCGCCAGCAGCTGGGGGGGACCCAGCTCCTACAATGAGCAGTTCTTC
>NA|TRBJ2-5|NA|TRBV28|16
CASSFLGHGGRETQYF
TGTGCCAGCAGTTTCCTGGGACACGGGGGGAGAGAGACCCAGTACTTC
>few|TRBJ2-5|TRBD1|TRBV6-1|13
CASMRGQGETQYF
TGTGCCAGCATGAGGGGGCAAGGAGAGACCCAGTACTTC
>NA|TRBJ2-3|NA|TRBV4-3|16
CASSRLPTRQMDTQYF
TGCGCCAGCAGCCGTCTACCCACCCGACAGATGGATACGCAGTATTTT
>few|TRBJ1-5|NA|TRBV2|13
CASSAGSNQPQHF
TGTGCCAGCAGTGCCGGTAGCAATCAGCCCCAGCATTTT
>NA|TRBJ2-7|TRBD2|TRBV5-1|13
CASSWTSSYEQYF
TGCGCCAGCAGCTGGACTAGCTCCTACGAGCAGTACTTC
>NA|TRBJ2-1|NA|TRBV10-2|13
CASSASSYNEQFF
TGCGCCAGCAGTGCTAGTTCCTACAATGAGCAGTTCTTC
>NA|TRBJ2-7|TRBD1|TRBV28|15
CASSDPGQGSYEQYF
TGTGCCAGCAGTGATCCGGGACAGGGCTCCTACGAGCAGTACTTC
>few|TRBJ2-5|NA|TRBV5-1|14
CASSLGTPGETQYF
TGCGCCAGCAGCTTGGGCACCCCGGGGGAGACCCAGTACTTC
>few|TRBJ1-5|NA|TRBV25-1|14
CASGEVGSNQPQHF
TGTGCCAGCGGGGAGGTGGGTAGCAATCAGCCCCAGCATTTT
>NA|TRBJ1-6|NA|TRBV13|16
CASSTGGRVGLVPLHF
TGTGCCAGCAGCACCGGCGGGCGAGTCGGTCTGGTACCCCTCCACTTT
>few|TRBJ2-5|NA|TRBV5-4|15
CASSQDAQVRETQYF
TGCGCCAGCAGCCAAGATGCCCAGGTTCGGGAGACCCAGTACTTC
>few|TRBJ2-1|TRBD2|TRBV28|16
CASSSPGSGRGHEQFF
TGTGCCAGCAGTTCCCCGGGTAGCGGGAGAGGCCATGAGCAGTTCTTC
>few|TRBJ2-2|TRBD2|TRBV29-1|16
CSVVSGRAEGYGELFF
TGCAGCGTAGTTAGCGGGAGGGCCGAGGGTTACGGGGAGCTGTTTTTT
>NA|TRBJ2-1|NA|TRBV30|11
CAWSRRNEQFF
TGTGCCTGGAGTCGCCGGAATGAGCAGTTCTTC
>few|TRBJ2-7|NA|TRBV7-9|14
CASTPGSFTYEQYF
TGTGCCAGCACCCCGGGAAGTTTTACCTACGAGCAGTACTTC
>NA|TRBJ2-7|TRBD1|TRBV28|13
CASSFGPGGAQYF
TGTGCCAGCAGTTTTGGGCCAGGGGGCGCGCAGTACTTC
>NA|TRBJ2-1|TRBD2|TRBV30|13
CAWNFSGGNEQFF
TGTGCCTGGAATTTTAGCGGGGGGAATGAGCAGTTCTTC
>NA|TRBJ1-5|TRBD1|TRBV19|15
CASRSPDRANQPQHF
TGTGCCAGTAGGTCTCCGGACAGGGCGAATCAGCCCCAGCATTTT
>few|TRBJ2-1|NA|TRBV25-1|16
CASSESAGRIYNEQFF
TGTGCCAGCAGTGAATCCGCGGGCAGAATCTACAATGAGCAGTTCTTC
>NA|TRBJ2-1|NA|TRBV7-9|13
CASSWGVERRIFF
TGTGCCAGCAGCTGGGGAGTAGAACGGCGAATTTTCTTC
>NA|TRBJ1-5|NA|TRBV28|16
CASRKLTGYSNQPQHF
TGTGCCAGCAGGAAGTTGACAGGCTATAGCAATCAGCCCCAGCATTTT
>NA|TRBJ2-2|TRBD2|TRBV19|15
CASTGRGGPVGELFF
TGTGCCAGTACTGGCCGGGGGGGCCCTGTCGGGGAGCTGTTTTTT
>NA|TRBJ2-7|NA|TRBV7-8|13
CASSSDIGYEQYF
TGTGCCAGCAGCTCGGACATAGGTTACGAGCAGTACTTC
>few|TRBJ2-5|TRBD2|TRBV2|18
CASSPGGLAGAYQETQYF
TGTGCCAGCAGTCCCGGGGGACTAGCGGGGGCCTACCAAGAGACCCAGTACTTC
>NA|TRBJ2-3|NA|TRBV28|14
CASSANRATDTQYF
TGTGCCAGCAGTGCGAACAGGGCCACAGATACGCAGTATTTT
>NA|TRBJ1-1|NA|TRBV9|15
CASSVVGQLNTEAFF
TGTGCCAGCAGCGTAGTAGGACAGCTGAACACTGAAGCTTTCTTT
>few|TRBJ1-2|TRBD1|TRBV15|15
CATSQLRDRNYGYTF
TGTGCCACCAGCCAGCTCCGGGACAGGAACTATGGCTACACCTTC
>few|TRBJ2-1|TRBD2|TRBV19|15
CASSTGTSSYNEQFF
TGTGCCAGTAGTACCGGGACTAGCTCCTACAATGAGCAGTTCTTC
>NA|TRBJ2-7|TRBD1|TRBV18|14
CASSPGQTSYEQYF
TGTGCCAGCTCACCGGGACAGACCAGCTACGAGCAGTACTTC
>NA|TRBJ2-2|TRBD1|TRBV5-1|18
CASSSGQGIQANTGELFF
TGCGCCAGCAGCTCGGGACAGGGGATTCAAGCGAACACCGGGGAGCTGTTTTTT
>NA|TRBJ2-2|TRBD1|TRBV5-1|16
CASSPRQGGDTGELFF
TGCGCCAGCAGCCCTCGACAGGGTGGGGACACCGGGGAGCTGTTTTTT
>once|TRBJ2-7|TRBD2|TRBV11-1|15
CASSLGVLAGDEQYF
TGTGCCAGCAGCTTAGGGGTACTAGCGGGAGACGAGCAGTACTTC
>few|TRBJ1-2|TRBD1|TRBV28|15
CASSYPGQGYYGYTF
TGTGCCAGCAGTTATCCGGGACAGGGGTATTATGGCTACACCTTC
>few|TRBJ1-1|NA|TRBV11-2|15
CASSLTGIGSTEAFF
TGTGCCAGCAGCCTTACAGGGATTGGAAGCACTGAAGCTTTCTTT
>NA|TRBJ2-7|TRBD2|TRBV15|16
CATSTRLATLGSEQYF
TGTGCCACCAGCACCAGACTAGCGACACTCGGTAGCGAGCAGTACTTC
>NA|TRBJ2-3|TRBD2|TRBV30|12
CAWSVRLANQYF
TGTGCCTGGAGTGTACGACTAGCGAATCAGTATTTT